Sequencing of this T cell receptor (beta chain) was carried out in a study of T cell responses to AZD1222 COVID-19 vaccine. Findings of the study overall: Spike as a whole was targeted by vaccine-associated CD4 TCRs, dominant at 160-218 and 743-854. Donor demographics were predominantly white British with a female majority; clonal diversity may be underestimated.

Per the germline V gene, CDR1 is SGHDT and CDR2 is YYEEEE. This CDR3 has 14 amino acids. The germline V and J ends were trimmed by 3 bases and 1 base, with 9 bases remaining between them. With regard to this clone: Antigen: not known.

Clones were read by immunoSEQ multiplex PCR, and TCRdb kept only the in-frame ones, dropping some. The table lists approximately 120,000 clones, 93% of them singletons. The material sequenced was peripheral blood, taken on day 0 of AZD1222 vaccination. This sequence was found in an adult in good health. The chain couples TRBV5-6 to TRBJ2-3; D not resolved. CDR3 sequence (DNA): TGTGCCAGCAGCTCTTGGACGGGCACAGATACGCAGTATTTT. This encodes CASSSWTGTDTQYF.